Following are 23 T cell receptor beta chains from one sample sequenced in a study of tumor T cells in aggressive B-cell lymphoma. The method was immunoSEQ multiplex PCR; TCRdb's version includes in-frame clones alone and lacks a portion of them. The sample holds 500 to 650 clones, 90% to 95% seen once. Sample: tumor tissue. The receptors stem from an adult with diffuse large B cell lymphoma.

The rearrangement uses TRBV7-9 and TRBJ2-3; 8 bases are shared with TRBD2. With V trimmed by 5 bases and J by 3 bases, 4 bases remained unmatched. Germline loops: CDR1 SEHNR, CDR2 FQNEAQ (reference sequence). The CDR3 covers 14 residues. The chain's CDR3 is CASSLSGGTDTQYF. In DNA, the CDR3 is TGTGCCAGCAGCCTCTCGGGGGGGACAGATACGCAGTATTTT.

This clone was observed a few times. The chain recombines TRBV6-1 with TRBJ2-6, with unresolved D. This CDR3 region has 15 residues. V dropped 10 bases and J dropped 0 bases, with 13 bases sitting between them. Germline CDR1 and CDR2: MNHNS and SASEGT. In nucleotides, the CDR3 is TGTGCCACATCTTTCACAGCCTCTGGGGCCAACGTCCTGACTTTC. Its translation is CATSFTASGANVLTF.

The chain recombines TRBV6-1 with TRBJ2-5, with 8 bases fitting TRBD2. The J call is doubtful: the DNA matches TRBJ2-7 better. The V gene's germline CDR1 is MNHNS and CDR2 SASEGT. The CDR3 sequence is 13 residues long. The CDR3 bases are TGTGCCAGCAGTGACCTCGGGGGGGGCGAGCAGTACTTC. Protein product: CASSDLGGGEQYF.

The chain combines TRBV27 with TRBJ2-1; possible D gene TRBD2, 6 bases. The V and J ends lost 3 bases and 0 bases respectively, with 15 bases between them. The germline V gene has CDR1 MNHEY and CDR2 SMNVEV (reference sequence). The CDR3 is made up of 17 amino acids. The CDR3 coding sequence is TGTGCCAGCAGTTTGATAGGAGGGATCGGCTCCTACAATGAGCAGTTCTTC. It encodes CASSLIGGIGSYNEQFF.

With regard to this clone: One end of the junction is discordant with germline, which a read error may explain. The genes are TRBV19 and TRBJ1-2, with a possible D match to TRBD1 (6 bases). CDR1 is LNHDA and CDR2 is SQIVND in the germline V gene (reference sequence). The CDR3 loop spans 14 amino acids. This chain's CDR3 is CASSTPGTHYGYTF. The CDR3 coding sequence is TGTGCCAGTAGTACCCCCGGGACACACTATGGCTACACCTTT.

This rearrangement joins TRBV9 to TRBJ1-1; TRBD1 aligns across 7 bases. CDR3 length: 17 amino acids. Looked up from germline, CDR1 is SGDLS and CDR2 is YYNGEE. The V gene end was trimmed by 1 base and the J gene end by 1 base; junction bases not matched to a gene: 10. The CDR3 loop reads CASSVHPGGKGNTEAFF. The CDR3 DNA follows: TGTGCCAGCAGCGTACACCCAGGGGGTAAGGGGAACACTGAAGCTTTCTTT.

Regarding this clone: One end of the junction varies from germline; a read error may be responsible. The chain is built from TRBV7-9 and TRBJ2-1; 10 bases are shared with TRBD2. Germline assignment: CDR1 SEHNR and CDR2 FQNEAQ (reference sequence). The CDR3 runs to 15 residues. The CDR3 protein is CASSFSGGIYNKQFF. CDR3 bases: TGTGCCAGCAGCTTTAGCGGGGGGATCTACAATAAGCAGTTCTTC. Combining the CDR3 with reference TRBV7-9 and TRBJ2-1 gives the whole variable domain DTGVSQNPRHKITKRGQNVTFRCDPISEHNRLYWYRQTLGQGPEFLTYFQNEAQLEKSRLLSDRFSAERPKGSFSTLEIQRTEQGDSAMYLCASSFSGGIYNKQFFGPGTRLTVL.

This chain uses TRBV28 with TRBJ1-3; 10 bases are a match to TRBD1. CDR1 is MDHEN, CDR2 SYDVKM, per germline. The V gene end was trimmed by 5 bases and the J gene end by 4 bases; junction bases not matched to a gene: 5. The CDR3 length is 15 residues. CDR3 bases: TGTGCCAGCAGTGACAGGGGGCTAACCGGAAACACCATATATTTT. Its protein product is CASSDRGLTGNTIYF.

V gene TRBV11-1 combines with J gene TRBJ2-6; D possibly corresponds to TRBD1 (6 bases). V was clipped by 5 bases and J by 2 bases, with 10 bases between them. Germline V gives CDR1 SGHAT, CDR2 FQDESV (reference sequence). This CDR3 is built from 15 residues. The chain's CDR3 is CASSRTGTGANVLTF. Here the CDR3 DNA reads TGTGCCAGCAGCCGTACAGGGACTGGGGCCAACGTCCTGACTTTC.

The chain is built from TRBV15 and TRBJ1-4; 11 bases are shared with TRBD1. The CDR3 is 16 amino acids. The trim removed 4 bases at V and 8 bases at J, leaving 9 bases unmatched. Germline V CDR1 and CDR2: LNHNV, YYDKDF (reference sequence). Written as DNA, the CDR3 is TGTGCCACCAGCAAGAGCCGGACAGGGGGCCAGGAAAAACTGTTTTTT. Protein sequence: CATSKSRTGGQEKLFF.

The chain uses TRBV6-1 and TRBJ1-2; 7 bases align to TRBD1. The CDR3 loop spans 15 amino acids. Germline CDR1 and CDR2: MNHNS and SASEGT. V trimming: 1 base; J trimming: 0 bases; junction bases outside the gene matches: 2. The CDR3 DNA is TGTGCCAGCAGTGAAGTAGACAGGGCTAACTATGGCTACACCTTC. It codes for CASSEVDRANYGYTF.

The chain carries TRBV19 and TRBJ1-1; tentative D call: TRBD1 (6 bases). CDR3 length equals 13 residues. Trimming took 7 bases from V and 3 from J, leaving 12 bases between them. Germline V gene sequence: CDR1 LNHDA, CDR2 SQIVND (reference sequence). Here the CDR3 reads CASKQGWYTEAFF. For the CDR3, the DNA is TGTGCCAGTAAACAGGGATGGTACACTGAAGCTTTCTTT. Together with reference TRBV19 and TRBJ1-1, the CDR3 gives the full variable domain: DGGITQSPKYLFRKEGQNVTLSCEQNLNHDAMYWYRQDPGQGLRLIYYSQIVNDFQKGDIAEGYSVSREKKESFPLTVTSAQKNPTAFYLCASKQGWYTEAFFGQGTRLTVV.

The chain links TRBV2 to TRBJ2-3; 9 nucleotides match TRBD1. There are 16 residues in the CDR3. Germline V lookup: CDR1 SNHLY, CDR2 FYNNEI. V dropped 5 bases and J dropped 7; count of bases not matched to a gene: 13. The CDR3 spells CASSWPRDRVTNTQYF. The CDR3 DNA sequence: TGTGCCAGCAGTTGGCCCCGGGACAGGGTTACAAATACGCAGTATTTT.

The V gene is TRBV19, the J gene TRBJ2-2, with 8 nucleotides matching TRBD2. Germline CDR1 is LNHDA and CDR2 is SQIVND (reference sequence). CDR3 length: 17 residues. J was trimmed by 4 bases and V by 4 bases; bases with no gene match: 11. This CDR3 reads CASSRMAGGMGTGELFF. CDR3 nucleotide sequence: TGTGCCAGTAGTAGGATGGCGGGAGGAATGGGCACCGGGGAGCTGTTTTTT.

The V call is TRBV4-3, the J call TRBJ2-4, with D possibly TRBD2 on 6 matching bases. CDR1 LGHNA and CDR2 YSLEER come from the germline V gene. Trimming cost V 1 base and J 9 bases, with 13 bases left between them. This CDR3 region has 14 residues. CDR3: CASSQAAGLGIQYF. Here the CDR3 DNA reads TGCGCCAGCAGCCAAGCGGCGGGATTGGGCATTCAGTACTTC.

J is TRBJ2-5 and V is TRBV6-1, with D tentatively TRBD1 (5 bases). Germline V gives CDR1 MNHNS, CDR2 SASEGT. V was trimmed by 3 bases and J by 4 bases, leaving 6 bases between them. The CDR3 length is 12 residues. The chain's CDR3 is CASSDRGETQYF. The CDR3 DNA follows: TGTGCCAGCAGTGATAGGGGAGAGACCCAGTACTTC.

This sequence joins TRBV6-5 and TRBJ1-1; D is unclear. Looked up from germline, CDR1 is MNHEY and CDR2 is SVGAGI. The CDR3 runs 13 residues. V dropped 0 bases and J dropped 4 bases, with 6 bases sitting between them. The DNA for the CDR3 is TGTGCCAGCAGTTACTCGATCAGCACTGAAGCTTTCTTT. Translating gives CASSYSISTEAFF.

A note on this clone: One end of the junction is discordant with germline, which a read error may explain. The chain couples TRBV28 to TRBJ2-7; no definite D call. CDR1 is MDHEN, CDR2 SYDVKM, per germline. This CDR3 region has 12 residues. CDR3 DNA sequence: TGTGCCAGCAGTCCCCCATACTACGAGCAGTATTTC. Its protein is CASSPPYYEQYF.

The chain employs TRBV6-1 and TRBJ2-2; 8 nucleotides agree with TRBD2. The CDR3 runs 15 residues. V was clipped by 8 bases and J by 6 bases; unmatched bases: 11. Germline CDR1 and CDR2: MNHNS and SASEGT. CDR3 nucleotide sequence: TGTGCCAGCGGGACCGGGACTAGGGGCGCCGGGGAGCTGTTTTTT. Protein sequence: CASGTGTRGAGELFF.

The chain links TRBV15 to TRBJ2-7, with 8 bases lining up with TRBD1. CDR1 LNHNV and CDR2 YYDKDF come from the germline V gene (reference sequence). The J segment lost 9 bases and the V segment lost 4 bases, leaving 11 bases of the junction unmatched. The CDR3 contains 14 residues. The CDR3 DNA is TGTGCCACCAGCAAAGGACAGGGAGTGGGTGTGCAGTACTTC. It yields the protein CATSKGQGVGVQYF.

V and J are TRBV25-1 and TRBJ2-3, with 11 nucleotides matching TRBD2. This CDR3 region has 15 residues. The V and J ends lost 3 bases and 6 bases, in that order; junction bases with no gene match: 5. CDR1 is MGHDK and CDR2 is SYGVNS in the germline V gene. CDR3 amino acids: CASSDASGRLDTQYF. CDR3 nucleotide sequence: TGTGCCAGCAGTGATGCTAGCGGGAGGCTGGATACGCAGTATTTT.

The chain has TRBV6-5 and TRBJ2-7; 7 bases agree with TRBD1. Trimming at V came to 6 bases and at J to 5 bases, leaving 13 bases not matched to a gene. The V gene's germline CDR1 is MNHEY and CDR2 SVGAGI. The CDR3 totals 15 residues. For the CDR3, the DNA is TGTGCCAGCAGAACACTAAGGGGCAGGGGGAACGAGCAGTACTTC. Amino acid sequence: CASRTLRGRGNEQYF.

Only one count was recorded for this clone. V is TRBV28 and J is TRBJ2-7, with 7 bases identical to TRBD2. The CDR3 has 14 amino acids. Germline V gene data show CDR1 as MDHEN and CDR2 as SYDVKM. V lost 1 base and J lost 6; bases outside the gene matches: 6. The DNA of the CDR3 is TGTGCCAGCAGTTTATCTGGGGTAGCGGGCGAGCAGTACTTC. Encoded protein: CASSLSGVAGEQYF. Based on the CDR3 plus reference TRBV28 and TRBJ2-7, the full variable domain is DVKVTQSSRYLVKRTGEKVFLECVQDMDHENMFWYRQDPGLGLRLIYFSYDVKMKEKGDIPEGYSVSREKKERFSLILESASTNQTSMYLCASSLSGVAGEQYFGPGTRLTVT.